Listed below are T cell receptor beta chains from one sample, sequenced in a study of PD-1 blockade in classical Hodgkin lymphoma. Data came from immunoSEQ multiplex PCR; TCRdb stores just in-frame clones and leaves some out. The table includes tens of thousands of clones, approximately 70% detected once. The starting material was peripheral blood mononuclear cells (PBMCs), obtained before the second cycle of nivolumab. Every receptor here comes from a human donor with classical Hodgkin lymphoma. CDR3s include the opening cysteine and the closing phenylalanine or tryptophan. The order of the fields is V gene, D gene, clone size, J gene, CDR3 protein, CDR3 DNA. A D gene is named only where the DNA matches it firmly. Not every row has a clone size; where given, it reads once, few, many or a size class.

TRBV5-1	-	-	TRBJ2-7	CASSLLPEGGEQYF	TGCGCCAGCAGCCTGCTTCCCGAGGGCGGCGAGCAGTACTTC
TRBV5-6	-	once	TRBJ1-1	CASSLVWPTEAFF	TGTGCCAGCAGCTTGGTATGGCCCACTGAAGCTTTCTTT
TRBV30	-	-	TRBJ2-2	CAWSAVGGLTGELFF	TGTGCCTGGAGCGCAGTTGGGGGGCTCACCGGGGAGCTGTTTTTT
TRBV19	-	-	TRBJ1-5	CASSLLGGNQPQHF	TGTGCCAGTAGCCTACTCGGAGGCAATCAGCCCCAGCATTTT
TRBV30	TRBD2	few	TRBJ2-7	CAWTSGGYEQYF	TGTGCCTGGACTAGCGGGGGCTACGAGCAGTACTTC
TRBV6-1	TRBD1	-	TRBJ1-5	CASTSPGGSRQPQHF	TGTGCCAGCACCTCCCCAGGGGGATCGCGCCAGCCCCAGCATTTT
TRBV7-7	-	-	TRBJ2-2	CASSLAPGRNTGELFF	TGTGCTAGCAGCTTAGCGCCGGGGAGGAACACCGGGGAGCTGTTTTTT
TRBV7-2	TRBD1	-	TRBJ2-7	CASSFVDRVREQYF	TGTGCCAGCAGCTTTGTAGACAGGGTACGCGAGCAGTACTTC
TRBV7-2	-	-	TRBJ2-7	CASSLALGMAYEQYF	TGTGCCAGCAGCTTAGCCCTGGGGATGGCCTACGAGCAGTACTTC
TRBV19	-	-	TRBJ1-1	CASRAQNTEAFF	TGTGCCAGTAGAGCACAAAACACTGAAGCTTTCTTT
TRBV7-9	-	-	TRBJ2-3	CASSLGWPTDTQYF	TGTGCCAGCAGCTTAGGATGGCCCACAGATACGCAGTATTTT
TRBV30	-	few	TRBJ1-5	CAWSRGSDQPQHF	TGTGCCTGGAGTCGCGGTTCAGATCAGCCCCAGCATTTT
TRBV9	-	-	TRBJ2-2	CASSARERGNTGELFF	TGTGCCAGCAGCGCTAGGGAGAGGGGAAACACCGGGGAGCTGTTTTTT
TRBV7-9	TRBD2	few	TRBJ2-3	CASSLSRAGEYF	TGTGCCAGCAGCTTAAGTAGAGCGGGGGAGTATTTT
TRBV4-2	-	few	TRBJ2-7	CASSLEDAYEQYF	TGTGCCAGCAGCTTGGAAGATGCCTACGAGCAGTACTTC
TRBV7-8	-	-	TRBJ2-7	CASSLTAETEQYF	TGTGCCAGCAGCTTAACGGCAGAAACCGAGCAGTACTTC
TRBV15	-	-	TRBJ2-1	CATRGPGVNEQFF	TGTGCCACCAGGGGTCCGGGGGTCAATGAGCAGTTCTTC
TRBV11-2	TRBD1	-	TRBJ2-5	CASKIGTDQETQYF	TGTGCCAGCAAGATTGGGACAGACCAAGAGACCCAGTACTTC
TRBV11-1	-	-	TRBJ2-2	CASSFGSGTGELFF	TGTGCCAGCAGCTTTGGGAGTGGCACCGGGGAGCTGTTTTTT
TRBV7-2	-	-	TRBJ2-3	CASSFSGVNTDTQYF	TGTGCCAGCAGCTTCTCGGGGGTTAACACAGATACGCAGTATTTT
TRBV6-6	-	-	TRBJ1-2	CATLSGGLGYTF	TGTGCCACCCTCTCGGGCGGTCTTGGCTACACCTTC
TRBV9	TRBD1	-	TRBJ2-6	CASSVAARGQGEGANVLTF	TGTGCCAGCAGCGTAGCTGCCAGGGGGCAAGGGGAAGGGGCCAACGTCCTGACTTTC
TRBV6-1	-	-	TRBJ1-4	CASSAGTSNEKLFF	TGTGCCAGCAGTGCGGGCACTTCAAATGAAAAACTGTTTTTT
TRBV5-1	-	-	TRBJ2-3	CASSLGARTGTDTQYF	TGCGCCAGCAGCTTGGGAGCGCGGACGGGGACAGATACGCAGTATTTT
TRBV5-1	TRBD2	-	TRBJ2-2	CASSFTTSSAGELFF	TGCGCCAGCAGCTTTACGACTAGCTCAGCCGGGGAGCTGTTTTTT
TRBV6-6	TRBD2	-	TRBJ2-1	CASSTGLAGPYNEQFF	TGTGCCAGCAGTACCGGACTAGCGGGGCCCTACAATGAGCAGTTCTTC
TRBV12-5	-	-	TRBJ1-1	CASVRNTEAFF	TGTGCTAGTGTCCGAAACACTGAAGCTTTCTTT
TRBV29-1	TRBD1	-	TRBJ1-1	CSVVPRGWDRSNTEAFF	TGCAGCGTTGTCCCCCGGGGGTGGGACAGATCGAACACTGAAGCTTTCTTT
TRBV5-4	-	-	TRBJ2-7	CASSLPGRSYEQYF	TGTGCCAGCAGCTTGCCAGGAAGATCCTACGAGCAGTACTTC
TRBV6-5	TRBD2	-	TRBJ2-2	CASRESGRNTGELFF	TGTGCCAGCAGAGAGAGCGGGAGGAACACCGGGGAGCTGTTTTTT
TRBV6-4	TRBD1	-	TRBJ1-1	CASSPTGQTEAFF	TGTGCCAGCAGTCCGACAGGGCAAACTGAAGCTTTCTTT
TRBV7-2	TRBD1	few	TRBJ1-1	CASSLRTGASEAFF	TGTGCCAGCAGCTTACGAACAGGGGCAAGTGAAGCTTTCTTT
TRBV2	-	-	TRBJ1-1	CASSEVGTEAFF	TGTGCCAGCAGTGAGGTGGGCACTGAAGCTTTCTTT
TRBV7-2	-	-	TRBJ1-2	CASGKAGISRGYTF	TGTGCCAGTGGGAAGGCGGGAATCAGTCGAGGCTACACCTTC
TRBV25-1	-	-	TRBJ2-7	CASSEKEGLGYEQYF	TGTGCCAGCAGTGAAAAAGAGGGACTGGGCTACGAGCAGTACTTC
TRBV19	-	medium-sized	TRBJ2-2	CASSIFLPGELFF	TGTGCCAGTAGTATTTTTCTCCCCGGGGAGCTGTTTTTT
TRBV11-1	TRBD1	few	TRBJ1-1	CASNLRPGQGTEAFF	TGTGCCAGCAACCTAAGACCGGGACAGGGCACTGAAGCTTTCTTT
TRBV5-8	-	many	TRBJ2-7	CASSLAGFVPASYEQYF	TGTGCCAGCAGCTTGGCCGGATTTGTCCCAGCGTCCTACGAGCAGTACTTC
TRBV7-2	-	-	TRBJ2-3	CASSLAKGLGDTQYF	TGTGCCAGCAGCTTAGCGAAGGGTCTGGGGGATACGCAGTATTTT
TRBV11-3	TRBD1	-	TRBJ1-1	CASSVRGGDTEAFF	TGTGCCAGCAGCGTCAGGGGGGGTGACACTGAAGCTTTCTTT
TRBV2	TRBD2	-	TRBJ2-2	CASSDHKTGTRGGAGELFF	TGTGCCAGCAGTGACCACAAAACCGGGACTAGAGGTGGAGCCGGGGAGCTGTTTTTT
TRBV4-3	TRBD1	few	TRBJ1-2	CASSQDRVRGLTRSFYGYTF	TGCGCCAGCAGCCAAGATCGGGTCAGGGGGCTCACCCGTTCCTTCTATGGCTACACCTTC
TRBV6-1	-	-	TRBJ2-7	CASRNSVSYEQYF	TGTGCCAGCAGAAACAGTGTCTCCTACGAGCAGTACTTC
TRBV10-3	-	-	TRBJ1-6	CAISEPQGSYNSPLHF	TGTGCCATCAGTGAGCCTCAGGGCTCCTATAATTCACCCCTCCACTTT
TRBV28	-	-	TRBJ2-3	CASGPLRGGDTQYF	TGTGCCAGCGGACCCTTAAGAGGGGGAGATACGCAGTATTTT
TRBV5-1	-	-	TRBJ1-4	CASNSPGNEKLFF	TGCGCCAGCAACAGTCCGGGGAATGAAAAACTGTTTTTT
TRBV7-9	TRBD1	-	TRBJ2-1	CASTPTGGPDNEQFF	TGTGCCAGCACCCCGACAGGGGGGCCGGACAATGAGCAGTTCTTC
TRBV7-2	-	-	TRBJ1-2	CASSLIGDGYTF	TGTGCCAGCAGCTTAATAGGGGATGGCTACACCTTC